Sequencing of this T cell receptor beta chain was carried out in a study of OX40 agonist ivuxolimab in advanced cancers. Study-level background: With ivuxolimab, an agonistic anti-OX40 (CD134) antibody, patients were treated.

Sampling of blood occurred at baseline, cycle 4 day 1, and cycle 7 day 1. Sequencing was performed with immunoSEQ multiplex PCR; in TCRdb, only in-frame clones are kept and a portion is missing. The data show 40,000 to 45,000 clones, about four fifths seen once. Trimming shortened V by 0 bases and J by 3 bases, and 8 bases separated the two germline ends. Germline V CDR1 and CDR2: LGHNA, YSLEER. There are 14 residues in the CDR3. The chain joins TRBV4-3 to TRBJ1-2, with a possible D match to TRBD1 (6 bases). Sequencing used CD4+ or CD8+ T cells sorted from blood, obtained in a trial of the OX40 agonist ivuxolimab. The source of this sequence is an adult with an advanced solid tumor such as melanoma, head and neck, liver or kidney cancer. This chain's CDR3 is CASSQDQGHYGYTF. DNA for the CDR3: TGCGCCAGCAGCCAAGATCAGGGGCACTATGGCTACACCTTC.